This T cell receptor beta chain is from a study of blood T cells in healthy people across ages. The study's findings and limits: A roughly linear age-dependent decrease characterized TCR beta diversity per million T cells. Unsorted PBMC material precluded a definitive naive versus antigen-experienced comparison.

The sample holds many counts of this clonotype. Its antigen remains unidentified. V lost 3 bases, J lost 3 bases, and 18 bases lay in between. Germline assignment: CDR1 KGHSH and CDR2 LQKENI. There are 16 residues in the CDR3. PCR was performed a second time for roughly 6 to 12 cycles using a sample-barcoded 5' primer and a J-beta primer mix. Carrying 12 random nucleotides, a template-switch adaptor labeled each individual cDNA molecule. One entry per CDR3 protein, called by TCRdb with MiXCR from the 5' RACE reads. Of fewer than 1,000,000 distinct CDR3 sequences in the sample, 35% to 50% are singletons; the top ten hold approximately 18%.

The source material was blood. The source of this sequence is a man aged 80 or over in good health. The rearrangement uses TRBV18 and TRBJ2-7, with D perhaps TRBD2 (5 bases). CDR3 bases: TGTGCCAGCTCACCCCCGTTGGGGAGTCCGGGCTACGAGCAGTACTTC. It codes for CASSPPLGSPGYEQYF.